This TCR beta chain was sequenced in a study of technical replicates of blood from several donors. TCRdb's copy holds only in-frame clones and misses some; the assay was immunoSEQ multiplex PCR. The table lists around 80,000 clones, roughly 98% of them singletons. The source of this sequence is a human donor in good health. What was sequenced was T cells isolated from PBMCs.

The CDR3 sequence: CASRAPSTYNEQFF. The DNA of the CDR3 is TGTGCCAGCAGGGCCCCCTCAACCTACAATGAGCAGTTCTTC. The J gene is TRBJ2-1, the V gene TRBV9, with D uncertain. The germline V gene has CDR1 SGDLS and CDR2 YYNGEE. This CDR3 spans 14 amino acids. Trimming pared 5 bases from V and 2 bases from J, leaving 11 bases between.